This entry lists 7 T cell receptor beta chains sequenced from one sample in a study of blood T cells in healthy people across ages. A sample-barcoded 5' primer and a J-beta primer mix were used in a second PCR of roughly 7 to 12 cycles. Via MiXCR, TCRdb re-called the 5' RACE reads, giving one row per CDR3 protein. The sample contains about 1.6 million distinct CDR3 sequences, around 35% of which appear only once. Material: blood. The source is a woman in her 30s in good health.

This clonotype appeared a few times. The chain is built from TRBV20-1 and TRBJ2-3; TRBD2 agrees at 11 bases. The CDR3 is 15 amino acids. V lost 3 bases to trimming and J lost 7 bases; unmatched junction nucleotides: 9. The germline V gene encodes CDR1 DFQATT and CDR2 SNEGSKA (reference sequence). CDR3 nucleotide sequence: TGCAGTGCTAGTACGGGACTAGCGGTCCGTTATACGCAGTATTTT. Protein product: CSASTGLAVRYTQYF.

Regarding this clonotype: Relative to the germline gene, one junction end is altered; a read error may explain this. This rearrangement joins TRBV2 to TRBJ2-1; the match to TRBD1 covers 7 bases. The length of the CDR3 is 15 residues. Germline CDR1 and CDR2: SNHLY and FYNNEI. CDR3 sequence: CAGSDPTGAYNEQFF. Here the CDR3 DNA reads TGTGCCGGCAGTGACCCAACAGGGGCCTACAATGAGCAGTTCTTC. The variable domain in full, with the rest retrieved from reference TRBV2 and TRBJ2-1, is EPEVTQTPSHQVTQMGQEVILRCVPISNHLYFYWYRQILGQKVEFLVSFYNNEISEKSEIFDDQFSVERPDGSNFTLKIRSTKLEDSAMYFCAGSDPTGAYNEQFFGPGTRLTVL.

V usage is TRBV18 and J usage is TRBJ2-1; D remains unclear. With 2 bases removed from V and 6 bases from J, the gap between germline ends came to 5 bases. This CDR3 spans 12 amino acids. Germline values: CDR1 KGHSH, CDR2 LQKENI. CDR3 sequence reads: CASSPSPNEQFF. CDR3 in DNA: TGTGCCAGCTCACCAAGCCCCAATGAGCAGTTCTTC.

The chain employs TRBV5-5 and TRBJ1-2; D may be TRBD1 (6 bases). Trimming pared 4 bases from V and 4 bases from J, leaving 17 bases between. Germline V gene lookup returns CDR1 SGHKS and CDR2 YYEKEE (reference sequence). The CDR3 covers 15 residues. The CDR3, as DNA: TGTGCCAGCAGCCTCTGGACAGCCCTGGGCTATGGCTACACCTTC. Encoded protein: CASSLWTALGYGYTF.

The V and J genes are TRBV21-1 and TRBJ2-4. TRBV21-1 is an annotated pseudogene. The CDR3 runs 14 residues. The CDR3 region is CASSRERLPRIQYF. The CDR3 DNA follows: TGTGCCAGCAGCAGAGAGAGGCTTCCCCGCATTCAGTACTTC.

This clonotype has at least ten counts. The V call is TRBV29-1, the J call TRBJ2-7; D possibly uses TRBD1 or TRBD2 (6 bases each). CDR1 SQVTM and CDR2 ANQGSEA come from the germline V gene. CDR3 length: 11 residues. Trimming took off 4 bases at V and 4 bases at J, with 8 bases between the two ends. CDR3 loop: CSVGGAYEQYF. The CDR3, as DNA: TGCAGCGTTGGGGGGGCATACGAGCAGTACTTC.

The chain recombines TRBV5-6 with TRBJ2-5; D is tentatively TRBD1 or TRBD2 (7 bases each). Per the germline V gene, CDR1 is SGHDT and CDR2 is YYEEEE. V was trimmed by 4 bases and J by 1 base, leaving 14 bases between them. CDR3 size: 15 residues. CDR3 DNA sequence: TGTGCCAGCAGCCCTGGGGGGGACAGCCAAGAGACCCAGTACTTC. Amino acid sequence: CASSPGGDSQETQYF.